This T cell receptor beta chain was sequenced for a study of shared clonotypes between healthy human individuals. On the study more broadly: Per donor, three plates held CD4 naive cells, three held CD4 memory, two held CD8 naive and one held CD8 memory.

Germline-derived CDR1 and CDR2 are MGHRA and YSYEKL. This CDR3 is built from 16 residues. V was cut by 4 bases and J by 0 bases, with 16 bases left in between. It was at deep level that the assay was run. Every immunoSEQ plate was one replicate of a subset's evenly spread DNA. In the source study's methods: ImmunoSEQ only sent back junction sequences with no quality scores, so filtering was done differently. Only in-frame clones appear in the TCRdb table, and some are missing; sequencing was by immunoSEQ multiplex PCR. The D gene and trimming were derived from the DNA, and the V and J assignments and clone size from that table. The sample lists under 2.5 million clones, 92% occurring once.

The sequence derives from a man between 18 and 35 years old in good health. Some clones in this sample may be carry-over from other donors' samples. V is TRBV4-1 and J is TRBJ2-7; D possibly corresponds to TRBD2 (5 bases). The source material was naive CD4+ T cells from PBMCs. The subset denotes: CD45RA+ positively selected. Here the CDR3 reads CASSLSRAGASYEQYF. The CDR3 region has the DNA TGCGCCAGCAGCCTCTCCCGGGCGGGTGCCTCCTACGAGCAGTACTTC.